This is a list of T cell receptor beta chains from one sample in a study of tumor-infiltrating lymphocytes in oesophageal squamous cell carcinoma. From the PCR reads, TCRdb called clonotypes with MiXCR, one entry per CDR3 protein. Of around 12,000 distinct CDR3 sequences listed, 58% are singletons. Material for sequencing was esophageal tumor tissue. These receptor sequences come from a female donor with esophageal squamous cell carcinoma. The CDR3 runs from the conserved cysteine through the conserved F or W. A D gene is named only where the DNA matches it firmly. The size field is filled for only some rows; it gives once, few, many or a size class.

j_call | cdr3_length | v_call | clone_size | d_call | cdr3_nt | cdr3_aa
TRBJ1-2 | 20 | TRBV6-1 | many | TRBD1 | TGTGCCAGCACCGCACTCAAACCGGGACAGGGGGCCAGTGCTAACTATGGCTACACCTTC | CASTALKPGQGASANYGYTF
TRBJ2-1 | 14 | TRBV11-3 | . | . | TGTGCCAGCAGCTTCGGAGGGGCCTACAATGAGCAGTTCTTC | CASSFGGAYNEQFF
TRBJ2-7 | 14 | TRBV7-2 | . | . | TGTGCCAGCAGCTTAGCGGGAGGTCCCCACGAGCAGTACTTC | CASSLAGGPHEQYF
TRBJ2-6 | 20 | TRBV27 | . | . | TGTGCCAGCAGTTTAGAATGGGGCCAGGGGTATCTTTCTGGGGCCAACGTCCTGACTTTC | CASSLEWGQGYLSGANVLTF
TRBJ2-2 | 14 | TRBV12-3/TRBV12-4 | . | TRBD1 | TGTGCCAGCAGCCACGTCGACAGGGACGGGGAGCTGTTTTTT | CASSHVDRDGELFF
TRBJ2-3 | 15 | TRBV7-3 | . | TRBD2 | TGTGCCAGCAGCCCCGTAGCGGGGGGCACAGATACGCAGTATTTT | CASSPVAGGTDTQYF
TRBJ1-5 | 12 | TRBV2 | few | . | TGTGCCAGCACAGGGGGCAATCAGCCCCAGCATTTT | CASTGGNQPQHF
TRBJ2-4 | 12 | TRBV11-3 | . | . | TGTGCCAGCAGCTTAGATCAGACTAAGCAGTACTTC | CASSLDQTKQYF
TRBJ2-7 | 14 | TRBV11-2 | . | . | TGTGCCAGCAGCTTAGATCAGGCAGGGGACGAGCAGTACTTC | CASSLDQAGDEQYF
TRBJ2-4 | 13 | TRBV7-2 | . | TRBD2 | TGTGCCAGCAGCTTAGTAGCGGGAAATGAGCAGTACTTC | CASSLVAGNEQYF
TRBJ2-1 | 13 | TRBV27 | many | . | TGTGCCAGCAGTTTCTCTCCTATAAATGAGCAGTTCTTC | CASSFSPINEQFF
TRBJ2-5 | 14 | TRBV6-2/TRBV6-3 | . | . | TGTGCCAGCAGTTACTCGGCAGCTCAAGAGACCCAGTACTTC | CASSYSAAQETQYF
TRBJ2-3 | 15 | TRBV6-1 | . | . | TGTGCCAGCAGTGACAGGGCCTTGAGCACAGATACGCAGTATTTT | CASSDRALSTDTQYF
TRBJ2-1 | 11 | TRBV7-9 | . | . | TGTGCCAGCACCATTGCCGATGAGCAGTTCTTC | CASTIADEQFF
TRBJ2-1 | 17 | TRBV20-1 | few | . | TGCAGTGCTAGCTCCGATCCCGGAAAATCATCCGGGAATGAGCAGTTCTTC | CSASSDPGKSSGNEQFF
TRBJ2-3 | 13 | TRBV7-3 | many | . | TGTGCCAGCAGCCAAAGACCATCAGATACGCAGTATTTT | CASSQRPSDTQYF
TRBJ2-7 | 14 | TRBV12-3/TRBV12-4 | . | . | TGTGCCAGCAGTGTTGGGGGGAGCTCCTACGAGCAGTACTTC | CASSVGGSSYEQYF
TRBJ2-3 | 15 | TRBV7-1 | . | . | TGTGCCAGCAGCTCACCTGGACTAAGCACAGATACGCAGTATTTT | CASSSPGLSTDTQYF
TRBJ2-1 | 15 | TRBV12-3/TRBV12-4 | . | TRBD2 | TGTGCCAGCAGCCAAAGCGGGAGGGCCTACAATGAGCAGTTCTTC | CASSQSGRAYNEQFF
TRBJ2-7 | 15 | TRBV12-3/TRBV12-4 | . | TRBD1 | TGTGCCAGCAGAGAGACAGGGGGCGTGATGTACGAGCAGTACTTC | CASRETGGVMYEQYF
TRBJ2-1 | 15 | TRBV7-2 | few | TRBD2 | TGTGCCAGCAGCTTAGGTAGCGGGGCCTACTACGAGCAGTTCTTC | CASSLGSGAYYEQFF
TRBJ1-4 | 15 | TRBV28 | . | . | TGTGCCAGCAGTTTTTTTTCCGGGGCCGATGAAAAACTGTTTTTT | CASSFFSGADEKLFF
TRBJ2-7 | 12 | TRBV7-2 | few | . | TGTGCCAGCAGCTTGGACAGTCACAAGCAGTACTTC | CASSLDSHKQYF
TRBJ2-3 | 11 | TRBV11-2 | . | . | TGTGCCAGCAGCGAACAGGTCAAGCAGTATTTT | CASSEQVKQYF
TRBJ2-3 | 16 | TRBV10-2 | many | TRBD1 | TGCGCCAGCAGTGAGTCGAGGGACAGGGGGCAAGATACGCAGTATTTT | CASSESRDRGQDTQYF
TRBJ2-7 | 14 | TRBV6-1 | . | . | TGTGCCAGCAGTGAAGTCGGTAGGGCGGGCGAGCAGTACTTC | CASSEVGRAGEQYF
TRBJ2-2 | 14 | TRBV7-2 | . | TRBD1 | TGTGCCAGCAGCCCGTCCCAGGGGGCGGGGGAGCTGTTTTTT | CASSPSQGAGELFF
TRBJ2-4 | 14 | TRBV10-2 | . | . | TGCGCCAGCAGGCCTACTTTAGACGGGAACATTCAGTACTTC | CASRPTLDGNIQYF
TRBJ2-1 | 15 | TRBV6-1 | . | TRBD1 | TGTGCCAGCAGTCGACAGGGGGGGATTTACAATGAGCAGTTCTTC | CASSRQGGIYNEQFF
TRBJ2-1 | 16 | TRBV7-3 | . | . | TGTGCCAGCAGCTTAAGAGCTAGCAAGGGTTGGGATGAGCAGTTCTTC | CASSLRASKGWDEQFF
TRBJ1-1 | 14 | TRBV19 | . | TRBD1 | TGTGCCAGTACCAGGGGGGGATGGGACACTGAAGCTTTCTTT | CASTRGGWDTEAFF
TRBJ2-3 | 15 | TRBV7-4 | . | . | TGTGCCAGCAGCTACCGGGACTCTAACACCGGGGAGCTGTATTTT | CASSYRDSNTGELYF
TRBJ2-5 | 11 | TRBV7-6 | . | . | TGTGCCAGCAGCAAAAAAGAGACCCAGTACTTC | CASSKKETQYF
TRBJ2-7 | 16 | TRBV12-3/TRBV12-4 | . | . | TGTGCCAGCAGTTTTGGGGGGGGCGGGGTTGACCACGAGCAGTACTTC | CASSFGGGGVDHEQYF
TRBJ2-6 | 15 | TRBV12-3/TRBV12-4 | . | . | TGTGCCAGCAGTTTAGAAACAACTGGGGCCAACGTCCTGACTTTC | CASSLETTGANVLTF
TRBJ2-5 | 13 | TRBV7-3 | few | . | TGTGCCAGCTCCCGGCGTGCCGGGGAGACCCAGTACTTC | CASSRRAGETQYF
TRBJ2-7 | 13 | TRBV7-9 | few | TRBD1 | TGTGCCAGCAGTTGGGGACAGTCCTACGAGCAGTACTTC | CASSWGQSYEQYF
TRBJ2-1 | 14 | TRBV7-9 | . | . | TGTGCCAGCAGCTTCCGGGACCAAAACGATGAGCAGTTCTTC | CASSFRDQNDEQFF
TRBJ2-5 | 15 | TRBV7-3 | few | . | TGTGCCAGCAGCTTAAGAGCGTCTGCCCAAGAGACCCAGTACTTC | CASSLRASAQETQYF
TRBJ2-5 | 16 | TRBV7-2 | . | TRBD2 | TGTGCCAGCAGCGGCGGGACTAGCCCCTACCAAGAGACCCAGTACTTC | CASSGGTSPYQETQYF
TRBJ2-2 | 15 | TRBV6-6 | medium-sized | . | TGTGCCAGCAGTTACGAGGGAGTGGATACCGGGGAGCTGTTTTTT | CASSYEGVDTGELFF
TRBJ2-7 | 12 | TRBV7-2 | once | . | TGTGCCAGCAGTTCCGGAGCCTACGAGCAGTACTTC | CASSSGAYEQYF
TRBJ2-1 | 17 | TRBV7-2 | . | TRBD2 | TGTGCCAGCAGCTTAGGCAGGACTAGCGGGGTTAACAATGAGCAGTTCTTC | CASSLGRTSGVNNEQFF